A selection of T cell receptor beta chains follows, all from one sample in a study of cytomegalovirus exposure and HLA in healthy donors. The assay was immunoSEQ multiplex PCR, and TCRdb's table has in-frame clones only and misses some. The data hold fewer than 90,000 clones, with about 74% observed a single time. Sequencing was done on a sample of PBMCs. Source of these receptors: a young man in good health and CMV-seronegative. Each CDR3 is given without its conserved first and last residue. Fields, in order: CDR3 protein, V gene.

cdr3_aa: ASSEETGDNSPLH
v_call: TRBV2

cdr3_aa: ASSYTSGRAPYEQY
v_call: TRBV6-6

cdr3_aa: ASSYGGADEKLF
v_call: TRBV6-5

cdr3_aa: SVEISYEQY
v_call: TRBV29-1

cdr3_aa: ASSQNWGGVETQY
v_call: TRBV4-3

cdr3_aa: ASRDRDRPTDTQY
v_call: TRBV6-5

cdr3_aa: ASSWLQGYEQY
v_call: TRBV5-4

cdr3_aa: ASSGQTGGYEQY
v_call: TRBV7-9

cdr3_aa: ASSLGPSGGYQTCTDTQY
v_call: TRBV7-6

cdr3_aa: SVELASSSEQY
v_call: TRBV29-1

cdr3_aa: ASSQLGQYEQY
v_call: TRBV14

cdr3_aa: ASSQPVSGSEDEQY
v_call: TRBV4-1

cdr3_aa: ASSLYLAGGLETQY
v_call: TRBV7-4

cdr3_aa: ASTQVSGNQPQH
v_call: TRBV2

cdr3_aa: ASSLEGTRINSYNEQF
v_call: TRBV7-2

cdr3_aa: AWSAGRESYNEQF
v_call: TRBV30

cdr3_aa: ASSDGAGEISGELF
v_call: TRBV6-4

cdr3_aa: ASSPIITGGGYNEQF
v_call: TRBV4-2

cdr3_aa: ASDYRGARGYT
v_call: TRBV28

cdr3_aa: ASSFLAMGGGSIYEQY
v_call: TRBV28

cdr3_aa: AISGGQGGYRNEQF
v_call: TRBV10-3

cdr3_aa: ASSKNTAKDKNSGNTIY
v_call: TRBV21-1

cdr3_aa: ASSFKLAGLSYEQY
v_call: TRBV28

cdr3_aa: ASSPRDTDYGYT
v_call: TRBV27

cdr3_aa: ASSLAGTESSYEQY
v_call: TRBV19

cdr3_aa: ASSPPSGGDTQY
v_call: TRBV18

cdr3_aa: ASSAGPGQGPGGELF
v_call: TRBV9

cdr3_aa: ASSFYLGGTGANVLT
v_call: TRBV28

cdr3_aa: ASSPSGGRHGYT
v_call: TRBV18

cdr3_aa: ASRSTGLGEGYT
v_call: TRBV6-6

cdr3_aa: ASSFDTRYYNEQF
v_call: TRBV7-9

cdr3_aa: ASSPSSGGNQPQH
v_call: TRBV19

cdr3_aa: ASSLSGGSSYNEQF
v_call: TRBV27

cdr3_aa: ASVPGVDTQY
v_call: TRBV7-9

cdr3_aa: AISESPGLEQY
v_call: TRBV10-3

cdr3_aa: SARQGDEQY
v_call: TRBV29-1

cdr3_aa: ASSLSTGGMSSPLH
v_call: TRBV28

cdr3_aa: ASSPTPRVGGTDTQY
v_call: TRBV19

cdr3_aa: ASRDRGSYNSPLH
v_call: TRBV2

cdr3_aa: ASSLGTGEFYEQY
v_call: TRBV28

cdr3_aa: ASSENRRNTEAF
v_call: TRBV6-1

cdr3_aa: ATSRDSGGADTQY
v_call: TRBV15

cdr3_aa: ALGLVGRGGYT
v_call: TRBV30

cdr3_aa: SVGPGGGQETQY
v_call: TRBV29-1

cdr3_aa: ASSQDLAGGPRAYEQY
v_call: TRBV4-2

cdr3_aa: ASNQQGTAYEQY
v_call: TRBV5-5

cdr3_aa: ASSVDRGHHQETQY
v_call: TRBV19

cdr3_aa: SVVTRGRGYT
v_call: TRBV29-1

cdr3_aa: ASSPPQGGNQPQH
v_call: TRBV28

cdr3_aa: SVGMTSDSYNEQF
v_call: TRBV29-1